This T cell receptor (beta chain) is from a study of T cell changes during pregnancy in multiple sclerosis (dated by TCRdb to the late 2010s). At the level of the whole study: The study looked at changes in the T cell repertoire across pregnancy in women with multiple sclerosis.

Library prep was done by the immunoSEQ multiplex PCR assay. The clones in this table, taken by TCRdb from immuneACCESS, are in-frame only. Not every clone is retained; where verified, under half of the shortfall comes from an unresolved V gene, and the cause of the rest is unknown. Recorded for this sample are roughly 39,000 clones; under 95% of them occurred a single time. Over 1.1% of the sample comes from the top ten. Points on this clone: There is no known antigen for this receptor. No much larger clone exists at a distance of one base, and base qualities are not known.

Per the germline V gene, LGHNT is the CDR1 and FRNRAP is the CDR2. V lost 4 bases and J lost 3 bases; the stretch between them is 10 bases long. The CDR3 starts with the cysteine, ends with the phenylalanine, and has 14 residues. CDR3 DNA only is kept here, 42 bases in frame from base 1. The specimen sequenced was PBMCs (not recorded whether the cells were cultured). The rearranged segments are TRBV12-5 and TRBJ2-1, with TRBD1 perhaps the D gene, on 5 matching bases. The sequence was collected from a female donor with multiple sclerosis, enrolled in a pregnancy study. CDR3 sequence: CASGYMDNYNEQFF. The nucleotide sequence is given as TGTGCTAGTGGTTATATGGACAACTACAATGAGCAGTTCTTC.